The clone carrying this T cell receptor beta chain was found a few times. Its specificity is unknown. Per-sample PBMC isolation yielded at least 7 million cells. A sample-barcoded 5' primer and a J-beta primer mix were used in a second PCR of about 7 to 11 cycles. Individual samples furnished no less than 2.5 million CDR3-containing paired-end reads apiece. A single record per CDR3 protein comes from TCRdb applying MiXCR to the 5' RACE reads. The repertoire holds some 700,000 distinct CDR3 sequences, with 22% as singletons. The data were obtained in a study of blood T cells in healthy people across ages. Findings and caveats of the study: Conclusively comparing naive with antigen-experienced cells was impossible with unsorted PBMCs. Whereas aged donors had fewer naive CD4+ cells, long-lived donors had more of them and higher diversity.

There are 14 residues in the CDR3. Germline CDR1 MNHEY, CDR2 SVGAGI. Trimming left V 2 bases short and J 4 bases short, with 10 bases between. The sequence came from a man in his sixties or seventies in good health. Sequenced material: blood. This chain connects TRBV6-5 to TRBJ2-3; D gene ambiguous. The CDR3 is CASSYNGGSDTQYF. CDR3 nucleotide sequence: TGTGCCAGCAGTTACAATGGTGGCTCAGATACGCAGTATTTT.